These 27 T cell receptor beta chains were sequenced from one sample in a study of a mutant IDH1 vaccine in newly diagnosed glioma. Sequenced by immunoSEQ multiplex PCR; TCRdb stores in-frame clones only, minus some. The sample shows 50,000 to 75,000 clones, around 90% of them seen only once. Regarding time point: baseline, week 1 (first vaccination visit). As to treatment: pre-vaccination baseline after standard-of-care therapy. The sequencing used PBMCs, collected from a glioma patient treated with radiotherapy, temozolomide or both. All receptors come from a man aged 50-60 years with glioma.

The genes are TRBV7-8 and TRBJ1-1; D gene unclear. CDR3 size: 13 residues. V was pared by 5 bases and J by 0 bases, with 7 bases between. Germline-derived CDR1 and CDR2 are SGHVS and FQNEAQ. Here the CDR3 DNA reads TGTGCCAGCAGCCGGACCATGAACACTGAAGCTTTCTTT. Its protein product is CASSRTMNTEAFF.

V usage is TRBV7-2 and J usage is TRBJ1-2, with a weak D call TRBD1 (5 bases). Germline assignment: CDR1 SGHTA and CDR2 FQGNSA. The length of the CDR3 is 13 residues. V was shortened by 5 bases and J by 6 bases, with 13 bases between the two germline ends. CDR3 protein: CASSPRQLDGYTF. DNA for the CDR3: TGTGCCAGCAGCCCCCGACAGCTCGATGGCTACACCTTC.

The chain carries TRBV10-2 and TRBJ1-5, with 8 bases aligning to TRBD1. The V gene end was trimmed by 3 bases and the J gene end by 1 base; junction bases not matched to a gene: 2. CDR1 is WSHSY and CDR2 is SAAADI in the germline V gene. The CDR3 consists of 15 residues. The CDR3 sequence: CASSDDRGSNQPQHF. In DNA, the CDR3 is TGCGCCAGCAGTGATGACAGGGGAAGCAATCAGCCCCAGCATTTT.

The rearrangement joins TRBV2 to TRBJ1-4; D possibly corresponds to TRBD1 (6 bases). Trimming cost V 5 bases and J 3 bases, with 10 bases left between them. The CDR3 spans 14 residues. Germline CDR1 and CDR2: SNHLY and FYNNEI. CDR3 bases: TGTGCCAGCAGTCTTACAGGGCCTAATGAAAAACTGTTTTTT. It codes for CASSLTGPNEKLFF.

The chain joins TRBV4-1 to TRBJ2-7; 8 bases line up with TRBD1. The CDR3 is made up of 17 amino acids. Unmatched junction bases numbered 7, after V lost 0 bases and J lost 0 bases. In germline, CDR1 is MGHRA, CDR2 YSYEKL. CDR3 DNA sequence: TGCGCCAGCAGCCAAGAGGGAAGGACAGGGAGCTCCTACGAGCAGTACTTC. This codes for CASSQEGRTGSSYEQYF.

Written as DNA, the CDR3 is TGTGCCAGCAGTGGGGGGACAGGATTAGATACGCAGTATTTT. The encoded protein is CASSGGTGLDTQYF. The V call is TRBV6-1, the J call TRBJ2-3; 8 positions agree with TRBD1. Germline V CDR1 and CDR2: MNHNS, SASEGT. Losses at the gene ends were 4 bases for V and 5 bases for J; bases not matched to a gene: 5. This CDR3 region has 14 residues.

The chain recombines TRBV6-4 with TRBJ1-5, with a weak D call TRBD1 (5 bases). The germline CDR1 and CDR2 sequences are MRHNA and SNTAGT. The CDR3 loop spans 14 amino acids. V lost 4 bases to trimming and J lost 4 bases, with 11 bases between them. The CDR3 bases are TGTGCCAGCAGTGCGCAGGGAGGAAATCAGCCCCAGCATTTT. It yields the protein CASSAQGGNQPQHF.

V is TRBV2 and J is TRBJ2-2; 8 bases fit TRBD2. Germline values: CDR1 SNHLY, CDR2 FYNNEI. The CDR3 runs 15 residues. V gave up 8 bases and J gave up 4 bases; unmatched junction bases: 9. CDR3 DNA: TGTGCCAGCCTCGGGACCGGGAGGGGCACCGGGGAGCTGTTTTTT. Its protein product is CASLGTGRGTGELFF.

The V and J genes are TRBV5-1 and TRBJ2-3, with 8 bases identical to TRBD1. This CDR3 spans 16 amino acids. V lost 4 bases to trimming and J lost 10 bases; unmatched junction nucleotides: 17. CDR1 and CDR2 from the germline V gene are SGHRS and YFSETQ. For the CDR3, the DNA is TGCGCCAGCAGCCTCTTGTGGACAGGGCCCTACAGGGCGCAGTATTTT. Amino acids: CASSLLWTGPYRAQYF.

This chain links TRBV19 with TRBJ2-1; D not resolved. Germline CDR1 is LNHDA and CDR2 is SQIVND (reference sequence). This CDR3 is built from 10 residues. The V end lost 6 bases, the J end lost 13 bases, and 10 bases lay between the germline ends. DNA for the CDR3: TGTGCCAGTAGCAAGGGTGTACAGTTCTTC. As protein: CASSKGVQFF. The full variable domain, rest sourced from reference TRBV19 and TRBJ2-1, is DGGITQSPKYLFRKEGQNVTLSCEQNLNHDAMYWYRQDPGQGLRLIYYSQIVNDFQKGDIAEGYSVSREKKESFPLTVTSAQKNPTAFYLCASSKGVQFFGPGTRLTVL.

This rearrangement joins TRBV10-3 to TRBJ2-2; 11 bases are a match to TRBD2. The CDR3 sequence is 15 residues long. CDR1 is ENHRY and CDR2 is SYGVKD in the germline V gene. Trimming took 5 bases from V and 3 from J; bases not matched to a gene: 2. CDR3: CAISLTSGDTGELFF. In nucleotides, the CDR3 is TGTGCCATCAGTTTGACTAGCGGGGACACCGGGGAGCTGTTTTTT.

V usage is TRBV19 and J usage is TRBJ1-1; possibly TRBD1 for D (5 bases). Germline CDR1 LNHDA, CDR2 SQIVND (reference sequence). The ends were cut back, 5 bases at V and 1 base at J, with 14 bases in the middle. The CDR3 length is 15 residues. CDR3 residues: CASSSLRGRNTEAFF. CDR3 bases: TGTGCCAGTAGTTCCCTCCGGGGGAGGAACACTGAAGCTTTCTTT.

As for this clone: One end of the junction fails to match germline, which may point to a read error. The chain employs TRBV13 and TRBJ2-4; D uncertain. Germline lookup yields CDR1 PRHDT and CDR2 FYEKMQ (reference sequence). CDR3 length: 11 residues. CDR3 bases: TGTGCCAGCAGCTTAGGCCGGAGACTGCAGTTC. Protein product: CASSLGRRLQF.

The chain uses TRBV7-2 and TRBJ2-7; 10 positions match TRBD1. The germline CDR1 and CDR2 sequences are SGHTA and FQGNSA. This CDR3 is built from 14 residues. Losses at the gene ends were 4 bases for V and 4 bases for J; bases not matched to a gene: 4. The CDR3 DNA sequence: TGTGCCAGCAGCTGGGGACAGGGGACGTACGAGCAGTACTTC. It specifies CASSWGQGTYEQYF.

The J gene is TRBJ1-2, the V gene TRBV6-4; D gene unclear. Germline lookup yields CDR1 MRHNA and CDR2 SNTAGT. The CDR3 has 14 residues. The germline V and J ends were trimmed by 5 bases and 1 base, with 11 bases remaining between them. Written as DNA, the CDR3 is TGTGCCAGCAGTCCCGGAGGGTATAACTATGGCTACACCTTC. This translates into CASSPGGYNYGYTF.

The chain combines TRBV6-5 with TRBJ1-4, with 8 bases aligning to TRBD1. There are 14 residues in the CDR3. Per the germline V gene, CDR1 is MNHEY and CDR2 is SVGAGI. Trimming took 2 bases from V and 7 from J; bases not matched to a gene: 3. Here the CDR3 DNA reads TGTGCCAGCAGTTACGGGACAGGTGGTGAAAAACTGTTTTTT. As protein: CASSYGTGGEKLFF.

The chain is built from TRBV28 and TRBJ2-6, with D hard to call. CDR1 and CDR2 from the germline V gene are MDHEN and SYDVKM. Trimming cost V 5 bases and J 7 bases, with 6 bases left between them. CDR3 length: 12 residues. CDR3 nucleotide sequence: TGTGCCAGCAGTCTGAGCGCCAACGTCCTGACTTTC. This translates into CASSLSANVLTF.

The V and J genes are TRBV7-9 and TRBJ1-1, with D possibly TRBD1 on 6 matching bases. V lost 3 bases, J lost 8 bases, and 13 bases lay in between. This CDR3 has 13 amino acids. CDR1 and CDR2 (germline): SEHNR, FQNEAQ (reference sequence). CDR3 sequence: CASSFSRGREAFF. CDR3 coding DNA: TGTGCCAGCAGCTTCAGCAGGGGCAGAGAAGCTTTCTTT.

The V and J genes are TRBV7-2 and TRBJ1-1; 7 positions match TRBD1. Losses at the gene ends were 1 base for V and 3 bases for J; bases not matched to a gene: 17. The CDR3 runs to 19 residues. Germline lookup yields CDR1 SGHTA and CDR2 FQGNSA. The CDR3 DNA reads as TGTGCCAGCAGCTTAGAAGGGGTGCGGCCCAGGGGGAGGGACACTGAAGCTTTCTTT. Translated, it gives CASSLEGVRPRGRDTEAFF.

The V call is TRBV19, the J call TRBJ2-2; D unresolved. This CDR3 comprises 13 residues. Germline CDR1 is LNHDA and CDR2 is SQIVND (reference sequence). The V end was cut by 11 bases, the J end by 2 bases, with 12 bases between. The CDR3 coding sequence is TGTGCCCTAAGGGCCATTAACACCGGGGAGCTGTTTTTT. Translating gives CALRAINTGELFF.

The chain joins TRBV15 to TRBJ2-7; D is possibly TRBD2 (6 bases). The germline gives CDR1 LNHNV, CDR2 YYDKDF (reference sequence). CDR3 size: 17 residues. V lost 0 bases, J lost 4 bases, and 19 bases lay in between. Written as DNA, the CDR3 is TGTGCCACCAGCAGAGATAGGGAGGTGGGGTCGACGTACGAGCAGTACTTC. Translation: CATSRDREVGSTYEQYF.

The rearrangement links TRBV7-8 to TRBJ2-4; D call uncertain. The germline V gene has CDR1 SGHVS and CDR2 FQNEAQ. The CDR3 has 13 residues. V shed 3 bases and J shed 5 bases, with 8 bases lying between them. CDR3 bases: TGTGCCAGCAGCTTCGACCAGGAAAACATTCAGTACTTC. Encoded protein: CASSFDQENIQYF.

The chain has TRBV7-3 and TRBJ2-5; 13 bases match TRBD2. The CDR3 consists of 19 residues. The germline V gene encodes CDR1 SGHTA and CDR2 FQGTGA. J was trimmed by 3 bases and V by 5 bases; bases with no gene match: 15. CDR3 protein: CASSLTGGTSGVKKETQYF. DNA of the CDR3: TGTGCCAGCAGCCTTACAGGCGGGACTAGCGGGGTTAAAAAAGAGACCCAGTACTTC.

CDR3 loop: CAISESSSNSYEQYF. CDR3 in DNA: TGTGCCATCAGTGAATCTAGCAGTAACTCCTACGAGCAGTACTTC. The chain carries TRBV10-3 and TRBJ2-7; possibly TRBD2 for D (5 bases). V was pared by 3 bases and J by 0 bases, with 12 bases between. The CDR3 extends over 15 amino acids. CDR1 is ENHRY and CDR2 is SYGVKD in the germline V gene.

The V and J genes are TRBV27 and TRBJ2-7; 7 bases map to TRBD2. J was trimmed by 0 bases and V by 6 bases; bases with no gene match: 11. The length of the CDR3 is 16 residues. Germline V gives CDR1 MNHEY, CDR2 SMNVEV (reference sequence). The CDR3 here is CASSLRGRGSSYEQYF. As DNA, the CDR3 is TGTGCCAGCAGCCTAAGAGGGCGGGGGAGCTCCTACGAGCAGTACTTC.

The chain joins TRBV9 to TRBJ2-1; TRBD2 agrees at 14 bases. This CDR3 is built from 19 residues. CDR1 and CDR2 (germline): SGDLS, YYNGEE. The V segment lost 4 bases and the J segment 0 bases; nucleotides outside the gene matches: 9. The CDR3 loop is CASSTPGLAGVYSYNEQFF. The DNA of the CDR3 is TGTGCCAGCAGCACACCGGGACTAGCGGGGGTCTACTCCTACAATGAGCAGTTCTTC. Complete variable domain (other parts from reference TRBV9 and TRBJ2-1): DSGVTQTPKHLITATGQRVTLRCSPRSGDLSVYWYQQSLDQGLQFLIQYYNGEERAKGNILERFSAQQFPDLHSELNLSSLELGDSALYFCASSTPGLAGVYSYNEQFFGPGTRLTVL.

The rearrangement links TRBV7-8 to TRBJ1-2; TRBD1 matches 9 bases. From germline, CDR1 is SGHVS and CDR2 FQNEAQ. This CDR3 spans 16 amino acids. V shed 4 bases, J shed 7 bases, and the junction held 13 bases outside the gene matches. Here the CDR3 reads CASSSTLRGQGSGYTF. Written as DNA, the CDR3 is TGTGCCAGCAGCTCCACCTTAAGGGGACAGGGCAGTGGCTACACCTTC.